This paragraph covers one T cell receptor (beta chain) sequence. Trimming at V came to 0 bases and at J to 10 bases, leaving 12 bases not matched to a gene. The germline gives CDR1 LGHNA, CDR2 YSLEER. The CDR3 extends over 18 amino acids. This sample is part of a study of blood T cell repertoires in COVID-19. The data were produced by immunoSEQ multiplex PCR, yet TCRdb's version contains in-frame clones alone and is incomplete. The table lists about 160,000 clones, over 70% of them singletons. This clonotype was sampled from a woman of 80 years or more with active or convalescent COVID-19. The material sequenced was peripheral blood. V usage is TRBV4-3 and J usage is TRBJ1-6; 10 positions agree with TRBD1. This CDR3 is CASSQDYPPGQGSSPLHF. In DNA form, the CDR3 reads TGCGCCAGCAGCCAAGACTATCCACCGGGACAGGGGAGCTCACCCCTCCACTTT.